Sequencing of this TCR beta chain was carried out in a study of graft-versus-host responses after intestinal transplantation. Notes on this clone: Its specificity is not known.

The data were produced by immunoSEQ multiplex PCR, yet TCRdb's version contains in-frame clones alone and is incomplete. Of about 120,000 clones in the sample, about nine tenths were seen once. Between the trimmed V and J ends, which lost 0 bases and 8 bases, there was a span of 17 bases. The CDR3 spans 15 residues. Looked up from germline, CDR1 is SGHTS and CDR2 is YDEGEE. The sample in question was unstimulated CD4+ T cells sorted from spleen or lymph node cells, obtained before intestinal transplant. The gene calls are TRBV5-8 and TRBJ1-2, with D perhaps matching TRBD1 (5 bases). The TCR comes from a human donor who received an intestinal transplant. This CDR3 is CASSLASDRRGGYTF. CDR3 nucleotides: TGTGCCAGCAGCTTGGCCTCCGACAGACGTGGCGGCTACACCTTC.